A selection of T cell receptor beta chains follows, all from one sample in a study of blood T cells in healthy people across ages. One entry per CDR3 protein, called by TCRdb with MiXCR from the 5' RACE reads. The repertoire holds hundreds of thousands of distinct CDR3 sequences, with about 56% as singletons. The sample consisted of blood. Receptor source: a man aged 35 to 55 in good health. Both conserved end residues are trimmed from each CDR3.

v_call	j_call	cdr3_length	cdr3_aa
TRBV7-9	-	14	ASSLGRAGQPETQY
TRBV28	TRBJ2-1	12	ASSPETRYNEQF
TRBV25-1	TRBJ2-5	18	ASSALPPPPLRIDQETQY
TRBV27	TRBJ2-4	16	ASSRIAGNDGGKNIQY
TRBV3-1	TRBJ1-1	13	ASSPRLTVNTEAF
TRBV2	TRBJ2-2	11	AGQESNTGELF
TRBV20-1	TRBJ1-5	10	SARVSNQPQH
TRBV25-1	TRBJ1-1	9	ASSVYTEAF
TRBV28	TRBJ1-4	10	ASSLDRGILF
TRBV7-2	TRBJ2-4	12	ASSLTGGKNIQY
TRBV27	-	11	ASSLSSWETQY
TRBV6-5	TRBJ1-5	13	ASRTGGDSNQPQH
TRBV3-1	TRBJ2-1	13	ASSQVSGSKGEQF
TRBV29-1	TRBJ1-5	10	SVQGGNQPQH
TRBV12-3/TRBV12-4	TRBJ1-2	13	ASSWMTGTNYGYT
TRBV20-1	TRBJ2-5	13	SATQKTGIVETQY
TRBV7-2	TRBJ2-7	12	ASTPPASGNEQY
TRBV6-5	TRBJ1-4	12	ASSQQGMSEKLF
TRBV20-1	-	13	SARDTSGGGYEQY
TRBV20-1	TRBJ2-1	13	SGTLGASSYNEQF
TRBV3-1	-	14	ASGQGGHPINYEQY
TRBV7-2	TRBJ2-1	15	ASSLEVMGTGWNEQF
TRBV12-5	TRBJ2-3	16	ASPPRAGDLLVTDTQY
TRBV28	TRBJ2-7	13	ASSGTKGTLYEQY
TRBV28	TRBJ2-1	11	ASSPIIGSAQF
TRBV7-2	TRBJ1-6	13	ASSSRQGNNSPLH
TRBV7-8	-	14	ASSPGAADTTYEQY
TRBV7-9	TRBJ1-2	15	ASSGRDRGSGTYGYT
TRBV20-1	TRBJ2-5	12	SASPRGRAETQY
TRBV6-1	TRBJ2-2	11	ASSPRPTGELF
TRBV28	TRBJ1-6	11	AIFAGGNSPLH
TRBV2	TRBJ1-6	13	ASSGQGGYNSPLH
TRBV10-3	TRBJ2-6	15	AISEQTGSAGANVLT
TRBV12-3/TRBV12-4	TRBJ1-2	15	ASAPRLSGAANYGYT
TRBV6-2/TRBV6-3	TRBJ1-2	13	ASSEQVQYNYGYT
TRBV27	TRBJ1-2	15	ASSNHRRGEVRSGYT
TRBV7-9	TRBJ2-1	14	ASSSGDPERFNEQF
TRBV3-1	TRBJ2-7	11	ASSPGGRFEQY
TRBV29-1	TRBJ1-1	13	SSAGTPVSYTEAF
TRBV2	-	12	ASSAGQLSYEQY
TRBV28	TRBJ1-2	14	ATEVPVARPNYGYT
TRBV12-3/TRBV12-4	TRBJ2-1	15	ASSLTGLAGIYNEQF
TRBV20-1	TRBJ2-3	12	SAAGGGSTDTQY
TRBV24-1	TRBJ2-1	16	ATSDSGTSENPYNEQF
TRBV7-9	TRBJ2-7	13	ASSLGPGQGYEQY
TRBV12-3/TRBV12-4	TRBJ2-2	12	ASSLVGVTGELF
TRBV5-1	TRBJ2-1	17	ANHFRCQVQFYGPNEQF
TRBV3-1	TRBJ2-5	14	ASRKGDNPQQETQY
TRBV12-3/TRBV12-4	TRBJ1-5	11	ASSGQGVEPQH
TRBV20-1	TRBJ1-4	10	SAMTGKEKLF
TRBV6-2/TRBV6-3	TRBJ2-5	15	ASSYSAASGRIETQY
TRBV6-2/TRBV6-3	TRBJ2-3	11	ASSYEYTDTQY
TRBV15	TRBJ2-4	12	ATKRPGQGDIQY
TRBV5-5	TRBJ1-6	10	ASGKITGLLH
TRBV6-5	TRBJ2-7	15	ASSYSRAGGQTYEQY
TRBV2	TRBJ2-7	12	ASSVGLAGYEQY
TRBV10-3	TRBJ2-3	10	VTAGGTDTQY
TRBV20-1	-	12	GARRTEAKNIQY